A single sample is the source of the 9 T cell receptor beta chains below, sequenced in a study of blood T cell repertoires in COVID-19. Assay used: immunoSEQ multiplex PCR; TCRdb lists only in-frame clones, some missing. The sample consists of about 220,000 clones, roughly 90% of them appearing once. The sequencing sample was made of peripheral blood. The receptors shown here come from a man younger than 45 who had recovered from COVID-19.

The V and J genes are TRBV12-5 and TRBJ1-5; D not certain. V was cut by 2 bases and J by 5 bases, with 7 bases left in between. The CDR3 totals 13 residues. Per the germline V gene, CDR1 is LGHNT and CDR2 is FRNRAP. The CDR3 sequence is CASGLMQDQPQHF. CDR3 bases: TGTGCTAGTGGTTTGATGCAGGATCAGCCCCAGCATTTT.

The rearrangement uses TRBV5-6 and TRBJ1-2; unclear D gene. V was trimmed by 1 base and J by 5 bases, leaving 3 bases between them. The CDR3 loop spans 11 amino acids. Germline-derived CDR1 and CDR2 are SGHDT and YYEEEE. CDR3 residues: CASSLSYGYTF. In DNA form, the CDR3 reads TGTGCCAGCAGCTTGTCGTATGGCTACACCTTC.

This sequence joins TRBV5-5 and TRBJ2-3; a possible D gene is TRBD1 (5 bases). CDR1 is SGHKS, CDR2 YYEKEE, per germline (reference sequence). There are 13 residues in the CDR3. V dropped 4 bases and J dropped 1 base, with 7 bases sitting between them. The CDR3, as DNA: TGTGCCAGCAGCAGGGGTGGCACAGATACGCAGTATTTT. This encodes CASSRGGTDTQYF.

The chain is built from TRBV3-1 (or the pseudogene TRBV3-2) and TRBJ2-1; a possible D gene is TRBD2 (5 bases). Germline CDR1 LGHDT, CDR2 YNNKEL (reference sequence). This CDR3 has 13 amino acids. The V gene lost 1 base and the J gene lost 9 bases, with 10 bases spanning the gap. CDR3 sequence: CASSQVPEGEQFF. In nucleotides, the CDR3 is TGTGCCAGCAGCCAAGTCCCTGAGGGTGAGCAGTTCTTC.

V usage is TRBV19 and J usage is TRBJ2-3, with D uncertain. CDR3 length equals 13 residues. Trimming removed 4 bases from V and 3 bases from J, with 8 bases in between. CDR1 is LNHDA and CDR2 is SQIVND in the germline V gene (reference sequence). CDR3 protein: CASSTTRTDTQYF. CDR3 nucleotide sequence: TGTGCCAGTAGTACCACTCGGACAGATACGCAGTATTTT.

This clone turned up a few times. This chain connects TRBV7-6 to TRBJ2-7; 11 bases agree with TRBD2. This CDR3 spans 16 amino acids. In germline, CDR1 is SGHVS, CDR2 FNYEAQ. With 6 bases clipped from V and 2 bases from J, the junction kept 9 bases outside the gene matches. DNA of the CDR3: TGTGCCAGCAGTCGAGCCGGGACTAGCGGCACCTACGAGCAGTACTTC. Its protein product is CASSRAGTSGTYEQYF.

This sequence joins TRBV7-9 and TRBJ2-5; 8 bases match TRBD1. Germline CDR1 SEHNR, CDR2 FQNEAQ (reference sequence). The CDR3 extends over 17 amino acids. The V gene end was trimmed by 5 bases and the J gene end by 5 bases; junction bases not matched to a gene: 16. CDR3 in DNA: TGTGCCAGCAGCAACTTAGATTCAGGGGGCAGGTGGGAGACCCAGTACTTC. It is translated as CASSNLDSGGRWETQYF.

This rearrangement joins TRBV20-1 to TRBJ1-5; D is unclear. Trimming shortened V by 3 bases and J by 0 bases, and 21 bases separated the two germline ends. The CDR3 has 18 amino acids. Germline values: CDR1 DFQATT, CDR2 SNEGSKA (reference sequence). The CDR3 loop reads CSASRLEGLFYSNQPQHF. The CDR3 coding sequence is TGCAGTGCTAGTAGATTAGAGGGCCTATTTTATAGCAATCAGCCCCAGCATTTT.

This clone was observed a single time. This chain links TRBV5-8 with TRBJ2-3, with unresolved D. This CDR3 comprises 15 residues. Trimming took off 2 bases at V and 2 bases at J, with 12 bases between the two ends. In germline, CDR1 is SGHTS, CDR2 YDEGEE. The CDR3 nucleotides are TGTGCCAGCAGCTTATCGGGTCGTCTCACAGATACGCAGTATTTT. It is translated as CASSLSGRLTDTQYF.